The clone carrying this T cell receptor beta chain was recorded only once. These data come from a study of CD8 T cells in Susac syndrome. RNA in amounts of roughly 0.5 to 1 ug was reverse transcribed with random hexamers. MiXCR, applied by TCRdb to the immunoSEQ multiplex PCR reads, yields one record per CDR3 protein. The sample lists 150,000 or so distinct CDR3 sequences; approximately 94% were seen once. The CDR3 is 14 residues long. The germline gives CDR1 MNHNY, CDR2 SVGAGI (reference sequence). V lost 4 bases to trimming and J lost 8 bases, with 17 bases between them. Sequencing of TCR beta drew on CD8+ and CD4+ T cells from blood.

The rearrangement joins TRBV6-6 to TRBJ1-2; D not certain. Sequencing was performed on CD4+ T cells from PBMCs. This receptor was identified in a human donor with Susac syndrome. CDR3 residues: CASSSRERVGGYTF. CDR3 in DNA: TGTGCCAGCAGTTCCCGGGAGAGGGTAGGCGGCTACACCTTC.